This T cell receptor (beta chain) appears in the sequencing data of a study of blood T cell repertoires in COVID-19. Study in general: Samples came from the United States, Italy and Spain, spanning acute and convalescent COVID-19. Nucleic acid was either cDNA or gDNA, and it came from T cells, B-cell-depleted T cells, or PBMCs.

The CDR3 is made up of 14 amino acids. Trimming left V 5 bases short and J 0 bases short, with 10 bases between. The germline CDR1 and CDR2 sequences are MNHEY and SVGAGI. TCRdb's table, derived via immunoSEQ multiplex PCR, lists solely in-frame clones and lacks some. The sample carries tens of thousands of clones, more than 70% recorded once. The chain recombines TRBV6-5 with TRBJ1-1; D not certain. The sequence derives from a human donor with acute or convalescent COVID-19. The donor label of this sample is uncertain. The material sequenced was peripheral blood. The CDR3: CASSLGEVNTEAFF. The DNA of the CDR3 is TGTGCCAGCAGTCTCGGTGAGGTGAACACTGAAGCTTTCTTT.